The rows below give T cell receptor beta chains drawn from one sample of a study of T cells in Graves' hyperthyroidism and ophthalmopathy. Each CDR3 protein is one row after TCRdb ran MiXCR on the multiplex PCR reads. Of 300,000 to 500,000 distinct CDR3 sequences listed, about 16% are singletons. The specimen sequenced was blood. The receptors stem from a woman aged 25 to 39 with Graves' hyperthyroidism. Each CDR3 is given with its conserved first and last residue. D genes are given only for firm matches. Size is stated for part of the rows, as once, few or many counts, or as a class when the clone is expanded.

V gene	D gene	J gene	clone size	CDR3 DNA	CDR3 protein
TRBV6-1	-	TRBJ2-7	-	TGTGCCAGCTCGGAGAGGCGGGGCGTCTCCTACGAGCAGTACTTC	CASSERRGVSYEQYF
TRBV27	TRBD2	TRBJ2-3	many	TGTGCCAGCAGTTCCACTAGCGGGAGGCGATTTAGGACAGATACGCAGTATTTT	CASSSTSGRRFRTDTQYF
TRBV20-1	TRBD2	TRBJ2-3	-	TGCAGTGCTAGAGAAGGGACTAGCGGGCCAGATACGCAGTATTTT	CSAREGTSGPDTQYF
TRBV5-4	-	TRBJ2-1	-	TGTGCCAGCAGCGACCCGGGACGGAAGAACAATGAGCAGTTCTTC	CASSDPGRKNNEQFF
TRBV10-2	TRBD2	TRBJ2-5	-	TGCGCCACCGCGACTAGCACGGAGACCCAGTACTTC	CATATSTETQYF
TRBV6-1	TRBD2	TRBJ2-7	many	TGTGCCATCAGGGATACTAGCGGCAGTTACGAGCAGTACTTC	CAIRDTSGSYEQYF
TRBV7-2	-	TRBJ2-5	many	TGTGCCAGCAGCACAAGTGAGACCCAGTACTTC	CASSTSETQYF
TRBV18	-	TRBJ2-7	many	TGTGCCAGCTCACTTTCAGGGTACCACGAGCAGTACTTC	CASSLSGYHEQYF
TRBV4-1	-	TRBJ1-5	few	TGCGCCAGCAGCCATGGGGCCCTGGATGGACAGCCCCAGCATTTT	CASSHGALDGQPQHF
TRBV28	-	TRBJ1-5	-	TGTGCCAGCAGTTTATTGGCGGGGAGGCAGCCCCAGCATTTT	CASSLLAGRQPQHF
TRBV5-4	-	TRBJ1-1	few	TGTGCCAGCAGCGATTGGAGAGGGGCGAGGGCTTTCTTT	CASSDWRGARAFF
TRBV27	-	TRBJ2-3	many	TGTGCCAGCAGTCACGACAACACAGATACGCAGTATTTT	CASSHDNTDTQYF
TRBV7-2	-	TRBJ2-2	few	TGTGCCAGCAGCCTCTTGGGGGGATCCTCGAACACCGGGGAGCTGTTTTTT	CASSLLGGSSNTGELFF
TRBV6-1	TRBD1	TRBJ1-4	-	TGTGCCAGCAAGCGAGGGGGCTCAGGGGAAAAACTGTTTTTT	CASKRGGSGEKLFF
TRBV11-2	TRBD1	TRBJ2-3	many	TGTGCCAGCAGCTTGGAGACAGGGGTGGATACGCAGTATTTT	CASSLETGVDTQYF
TRBV10-3	TRBD2	TRBJ2-1	-	TGTGCCATCAGTGATCCGGGACTAGCTAGCTATGAGCAGTTCTTC	CAISDPGLASYEQFF
TRBV12-3/TRBV12-4	-	TRBJ2-5	many	TGTGCCAGCAGAATCGGACACTTTAAACAAGAGACCCAGTACTTC	CASRIGHFKQETQYF